The sequence of this T cell receptor beta chain was determined in a study of cytotoxic CD8 clonotypes in ibrutinib-treated CLL. This clone was recorded once. The CDR3 is 13 residues long. V was pared by 5 bases and J by 7 bases, with 12 bases between. The germline gives CDR1 SGHTA, CDR2 FQGNSA. The data were produced by immunoSEQ multiplex PCR, yet TCRdb's version contains in-frame clones alone and is incomplete. Among approximately 130,000 clones listed, around four fifths were seen once. The chain recombines TRBV7-2 with TRBJ1-5; perhaps TRBD1 as D (5 bases). The starting material was PBMCs, obtained after 24 months of ibrutinib treatment. The receptor was isolated from a human donor with chronic lymphocytic leukemia. The CDR3 nucleotides are TGTGCCAGCAGCGGGGGGGGTGGCCAGCCCCAGCATTTT. As protein: CASSGGGGQPQHF.